The 20 T cell receptor beta chains listed next were all sequenced from one sample in a study of blood T cell repertoires in COVID-19. Assay used: immunoSEQ multiplex PCR; TCRdb lists only in-frame clones, some missing. The table includes around 330,000 clones, approximately 90% detected once. Sequenced: peripheral blood. The receptors were sampled from a woman in her 50s with active or convalescent COVID-19.

This clone was seen only a few times. The chain employs TRBV5-1 and TRBJ2-7; 7 positions agree with TRBD1. J gave up 7 bases and V 4 bases, and 14 bases lay outside the gene matches. Per germline, CDR1 SGHRS and CDR2 YFSETQ. The CDR3 is 15 residues long. For the CDR3, the DNA is TGCGCCAGCAGCCCGCGACAGGGCTACACTCGGGAGCAGTACTTC. Translation: CASSPRQGYTREQYF.

V usage is TRBV27 and J usage is TRBJ2-7; D is possibly TRBD2 (6 bases). There are 14 residues in the CDR3. Trimming took off 6 bases at V and 5 bases at J, with 17 bases between the two ends. Germline CDR1 MNHEY, CDR2 SMNVEV (reference sequence). The CDR3 reads CASSPRTISNEQYF. CDR3 coding DNA: TGTGCCAGCAGCCCTCGGACTATATCGAACGAGCAGTACTTC.

The V call is TRBV29-1, the J call TRBJ2-2, with TRBD2 matching 14 bases. Germline V CDR1 and CDR2: SQVTM, ANQGSEA. V shed 4 bases, J shed 4 bases, and the junction held 8 bases outside the gene matches. This CDR3 is built from 17 residues. CDR3 coding DNA: TGCAGCGTTGCGCGACTAGCGGGAGGGCCTAGCACCGGGGAGCTGTTTTTT. Protein sequence: CSVARLAGGPSTGELFF.

V gene TRBV5-5 combines with J gene TRBJ1-2, with 9 bases lining up with TRBD1. J was trimmed by 7 bases and V by 2 bases; bases with no gene match: 6. Germline CDR1 reads SGHKS; CDR2 reads YYEKEE (reference sequence). The CDR3 is 14 residues long. Here the CDR3 reads CASSLRDRAAGYTF. CDR3 DNA sequence: TGTGCCAGCAGCTTACGGGACAGGGCTGCTGGCTACACCTTC.

The chain has TRBV11-1 and TRBJ2-7; 8 nucleotides line up with TRBD1. CDR3 length: 15 amino acids. J lost 2 bases, V lost 4 bases, and 7 bases had no gene match. Germline CDR1 reads SGHAT; CDR2 reads FQDESV (reference sequence). CDR3 sequence reads: CASSYDRGPPYEQYF. The CDR3 nucleotides are TGTGCCAGCAGCTACGACAGGGGTCCACCCTACGAGCAGTACTTC. The whole variable domain, filled in from reference TRBV11-1 and TRBJ2-7, reads EAEVAQSPRYKITEKSQAVAFWCDPISGHATLYWYRQILGQGPELLVQFQDESVVDDSQLPKDRFSAERLKGVDSTLKIQPAELGDSAMYLCASSYDRGPPYEQYFGPGTRLTVT.

The rearrangement uses TRBV6-5 and TRBJ1-1; perhaps TRBD1 as D (6 bases). Per the germline V gene, CDR1 is MNHEY and CDR2 is SVGAGI. This CDR3 is built from 12 residues. V was trimmed by 4 bases and J by 10 bases, leaving 13 bases between them. The CDR3 DNA follows: TGTGCCAGCAGTTCAATGACAGGCGGAGCTTTCTTT. The encoded protein is CASSSMTGGAFF.

A single count supports this clone. V gene TRBV19 combines with J gene TRBJ2-1; 8 bases match TRBD2. Trimming at V came to 1 base and at J to 9 bases, leaving 2 bases not matched to a gene. Germline assignment: CDR1 LNHDA and CDR2 SQIVND (reference sequence). This CDR3 has 13 amino acids. For the CDR3, the DNA is TGTGCCAGTAGTATAGCCGGGGGGGGTGAGCAGTTCTTC. Protein sequence: CASSIAGGGEQFF. The full variable domain, its missing parts supplied by reference TRBV19 and TRBJ2-1, is DGGITQSPKYLFRKEGQNVTLSCEQNLNHDAMYWYRQDPGQGLRLIYYSQIVNDFQKGDIAEGYSVSREKKESFPLTVTSAQKNPTAFYLCASSIAGGGEQFFGPGTRLTVL.

The chain couples TRBV30 to TRBJ1-2; 10 bases agree with TRBD1. V lost 5 bases to trimming and J lost 8 bases; unmatched junction nucleotides: 5. Germline CDR1 is GTSNPN and CDR2 is SVGIG (reference sequence). CDR3 size: 12 residues. The CDR3 bases are TGTGCCTGGGGGACAGGGGAAGGAGGCTACACCTTC. Protein sequence: CAWGTGEGGYTF.

V and J are TRBV30 and TRBJ2-2, with unresolved D. V lost 4 bases and J lost 1, with 10 bases in between. Germline CDR1 reads GTSNPN; CDR2 reads SVGIG (reference sequence). This CDR3 spans 14 amino acids. The CDR3 DNA reads TGTGCCTGGAACGGAGTCCGGAACACCGGGGAGCTGTTTTTT. Translated, it gives CAWNGVRNTGELFF.

V usage is TRBV10-3 and J usage is TRBJ2-5; D is unclear. The germline V gene encodes CDR1 ENHRY and CDR2 SYGVKD. The length of the CDR3 is 11 residues. V gave up 6 bases and J gave up 2 bases, with 4 bases separating them. CDR3 nucleotides: TGTGCCATCAGCCAACAAGAGACCCAGTACTTC. Translated, it gives CAISQQETQYF.

The V call is TRBV5-1, the J call TRBJ2-3, with 8 bases lining up with TRBD2. CDR1 is SGHRS, CDR2 YFSETQ, per germline. Unmatched junction bases numbered 5, after V lost 0 bases and J lost 2 bases. The CDR3 runs to 16 residues. This CDR3 reads CASSLAGRGPTDTQYF. For the CDR3, the DNA is TGCGCCAGCAGCTTGGCCGGGAGGGGTCCCACAGATACGCAGTATTTT.

This sequence joins TRBV6-2 or TRBV6-3 and TRBJ2-5, with D perhaps TRBD2 (5 bases). From germline, CDR1 is MNHEY and CDR2 SVGEGT. The ends were cut back, 4 bases at V and 4 bases at J, with 16 bases in the middle. The CDR3 runs 15 residues. The CDR3 DNA reads as TGTGCCAGCAGTTTCCCTCTTGACGGGATAGAGACCCAGTACTTC. It yields the protein CASSFPLDGIETQYF.

The gene calls are TRBV5-4 and TRBJ2-1; TRBD2 aligns across 15 bases. The germline V gene encodes CDR1 SGHNT and CDR2 YYREEE (reference sequence). The trim removed 4 bases at V and 7 bases at J, leaving 6 bases unmatched. The CDR3 totals 16 residues. CDR3 loop: CASSKGLAGGPNEQFF. In DNA form, the CDR3 reads TGTGCCAGCAGCAAAGGACTAGCGGGGGGGCCTAATGAGCAGTTCTTC.

The rearrangement joins TRBV2 to TRBJ2-3; no clear D. Trimming stripped 0 bases from V and 4 bases from J, with 5 bases between. The germline CDR1 and CDR2 sequences are SNHLY and FYNNEI. The CDR3 is 13 residues long. In nucleotides, the CDR3 is TGTGCCAGCAGTGAAGCTCGTGCAGATACGCAGTATTTT. Residues: CASSEARADTQYF.

J is TRBJ1-2 and V is TRBV5-4; D gene uncertain. CDR1 SGHNT and CDR2 YYREEE come from the germline V gene (reference sequence). This CDR3 is 13 amino acids long. V was pared by 0 bases and J by 6 bases, with 9 bases between. The CDR3, as DNA: TGTGCCAGCAGCTTGGCCCAAACTGATGGCTACACCTTC. The encoded protein is CASSLAQTDGYTF.

The V gene is TRBV19, the J gene TRBJ1-3, with 8 bases aligning to TRBD1. The CDR3 runs 16 residues. Losses at the gene ends were 5 bases for V and 0 bases for J; bases not matched to a gene: 6. The germline V gene has CDR1 LNHDA and CDR2 SQIVND (reference sequence). DNA for the CDR3: TGTGCCAGTAGTCCTCTCACAGGGGGCTCTGGAAACACCATATATTTT. Encoded protein: CASSPLTGGSGNTIYF.

The V gene is TRBV5-6, the J gene TRBJ1-2; D may be TRBD1 (5 bases). V lost 2 bases, J lost 3 bases, and 14 bases lay in between. The germline CDR1 and CDR2 sequences are SGHDT and YYEEEE. The CDR3 is made up of 15 amino acids. DNA for the CDR3: TGTGCCAGCAGCTTACGTCCACAGGTTGACTATGGCTACACCTTC. It encodes CASSLRPQVDYGYTF.

The V gene is TRBV5-6, the J gene TRBJ1-1; no definite D call. Germline CDR1 reads SGHDT; CDR2 reads YYEEEE. CDR3 size: 16 residues. Trimming took 2 bases from V and 0 from J, leaving 14 bases between them. The CDR3 loop reads CASSFGGKWVNTEAFF. The DNA for the CDR3 is TGTGCCAGCAGCTTCGGAGGGAAGTGGGTGAACACTGAAGCTTTCTTT.

The chain couples TRBV18 to TRBJ1-1; 11 positions agree with TRBD1. Germline values: CDR1 KGHSH, CDR2 LQKENI. The CDR3 extends over 16 amino acids. After removal of 6 bases from V and 3 bases from J, the junction contained 9 bases not matched to a gene. CDR3 sequence (DNA): TGTGCCAGCTCCCTCGGACAGGGGGCGATTGACACTGAAGCTTTCTTT. The encoded protein is CASSLGQGAIDTEAFF.

This chain uses TRBV3-1 (or the pseudogene TRBV3-2) with TRBJ2-1, with 14 positions matching TRBD2. Germline-derived CDR1 and CDR2 are LGHDT and YNNKEL (reference sequence). CDR3 size: 17 residues. Trimming took 6 bases from V and 8 from J; bases not matched to a gene: 12. CDR3 loop: CASSQRLAGGAGDEQFF. CDR3 DNA sequence: TGTGCCAGCAGTCAAAGACTAGCGGGAGGGGCTGGGGATGAGCAGTTCTTC.